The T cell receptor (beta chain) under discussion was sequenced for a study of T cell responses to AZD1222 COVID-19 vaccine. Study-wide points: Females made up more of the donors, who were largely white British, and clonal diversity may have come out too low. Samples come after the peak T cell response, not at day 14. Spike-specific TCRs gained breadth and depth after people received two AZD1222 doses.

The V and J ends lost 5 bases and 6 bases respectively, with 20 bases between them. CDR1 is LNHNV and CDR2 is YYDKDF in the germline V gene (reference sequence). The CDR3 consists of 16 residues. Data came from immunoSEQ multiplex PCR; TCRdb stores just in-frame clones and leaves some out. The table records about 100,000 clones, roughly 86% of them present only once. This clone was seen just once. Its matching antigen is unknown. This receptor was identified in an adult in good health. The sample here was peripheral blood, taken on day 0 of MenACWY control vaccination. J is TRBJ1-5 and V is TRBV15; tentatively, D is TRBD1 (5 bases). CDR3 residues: CATSGGGVAFVQPQHF. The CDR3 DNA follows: TGTGCCACCAGCGGCGGGGGGGTCGCGTTTGTTCAGCCCCAGCATTTT. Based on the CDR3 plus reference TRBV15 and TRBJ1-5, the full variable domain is DAMVIQNPRYQVTQFGKPVTLSCSQTLNHNVMYWYQQKSSQAPKLLFHYYDKDFNNEADTPDNFQSRRPNTSFCFLDIRSPGLGDTAMYLCATSGGGVAFVQPQHFGDGTRLSIL.